The rows below give T cell receptor beta chains drawn from one sample of a study of human T cells and chemical hapten exposure. TCRdb redid the calling of the reads with MiXCR, one entry per CDR3 protein. This repertoire shows around 120,000 distinct CDR3 sequences, 8.5% found once; its top ten account for about 1.4%. The specimen sequenced was whole blood. The source is a human donor in good health. Some clones in this sample may be carry-over from other donors' samples. Each CDR3 is given with its conserved first and last residue. D genes are given only for firm matches. Where a row states a size, it is once, few, many or the class of an expanded clone; other rows omit it.

-,-,15,TRBV13,TRBJ1-5,CASSLGGVGNQPQHF,TGTGCCAGCAGCTTAGGAGGGGTTGGCAATCAGCCCCAGCATTTT
TRBD1,-,14,TRBV29-1,TRBJ2-7,CSVEEQGEDYEQYF,TGCAGCGTTGAAGAGCAGGGGGAAGACTACGAGCAGTACTTC
-,many,15,TRBV6-5,TRBJ1-1,CASSYVGERRTEAFF,TGTGCCAGCAGTTACGTGGGAGAACGGAGGACTGAAGCTTTCTTT
-,-,14,TRBV10-3,TRBJ2-7,CAISDLQGTYEQYF,TGTGCCATCAGTGACCTCCAGGGGACCTACGAGCAGTACTTC
-,-,12,TRBV20-1,TRBJ1-6,CSASRENSPLHF,TGCAGTGCGAGTAGGGAAAATTCACCCCTCCACTTT
TRBD2,-,15,TRBV5-1,TRBJ2-7,CASRRQREGHYEQYF,TGCGCCAGCAGAAGGCAGCGGGAGGGCCACTACGAGCAGTACTTC
TRBD1,few,15,TRBV29-1,TRBJ2-7,CSVEGEDRGAYEQYF,TGCAGCGTTGAAGGGGAGGACAGGGGGGCCTACGAGCAGTACTTC
-,few,13,TRBV5-1,TRBJ2-6,CATRVVGANVLTF,TGCGCCACGCGGGTTGTTGGGGCCAACGTCCTGACTTTC
TRBD1,many,14,TRBV12-5,TRBJ1-1,CASGFGTGVTEAFF,TGTGCTAGTGGTTTCGGGACAGGGGTCACTGAAGCTTTCTTT
TRBD2,few,15,TRBV12-3/TRBV12-4,TRBJ2-1,CASSPSGRFHNEQFF,TGTGCCAGCAGCCCTAGCGGGAGGTTCCACAATGAGCAGTTCTTC
TRBD2,many,14,TRBV20-1,TRBJ2-1,CSARLAGAYNEQFF,TGCAGTGCACGACTAGCGGGAGCTTACAATGAGCAGTTCTTC
-,few,13,TRBV19,TRBJ2-7,CASSLRKSYEQYF,TGTGCCAGTAGTCTCCGAAAGTCCTACGAGCAGTACTTC
-,-,14,TRBV7-8,TRBJ2-7,CASSGHPSPYEQYF,TGTGCCAGCAGCGGACATCCCAGCCCATACGAGCAGTACTTC
-,many,11,TRBV6-2/TRBV6-3,TRBJ1-1,CASKDLTEAFF,TGTGCCAGCAAGGACCTGACTGAAGCTTTCTTT
-,few,14,TRBV5-6,TRBJ2-7,CASSFSWSGAEQYF,TGTGCCAGCAGCTTTAGTTGGTCGGGAGCTGAGCAGTACTTC
-,few,10,TRBV20-1,TRBJ2-1,CSAVYNEQFF,TGCAGTGCTGTCTACAATGAGCAGTTCTTC